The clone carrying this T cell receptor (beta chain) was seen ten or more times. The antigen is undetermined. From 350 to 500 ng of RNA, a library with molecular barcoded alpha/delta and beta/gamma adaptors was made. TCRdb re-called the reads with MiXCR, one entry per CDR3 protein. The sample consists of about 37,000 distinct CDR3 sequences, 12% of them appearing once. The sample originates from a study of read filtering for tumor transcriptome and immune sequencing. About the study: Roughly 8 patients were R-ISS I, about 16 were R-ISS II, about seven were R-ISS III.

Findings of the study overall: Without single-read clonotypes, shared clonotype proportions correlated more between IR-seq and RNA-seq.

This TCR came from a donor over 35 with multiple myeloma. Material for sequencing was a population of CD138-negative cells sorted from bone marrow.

The DNA for the CDR3 is TGCGCCAGCAGCCAAGATGGCAACCTTCCAAGGCAGACCCAGTACTTC. This gives the protein CASSQDGNLPRQTQYF. V and J are TRBV4-1 and TRBJ2-5; D not certain. The germline V gene encodes CDR1 MGHRA and CDR2 YSYEKL. The V gene lost 0 bases and the J gene lost 6 bases, with 17 bases spanning the gap. The CDR3 is made up of 16 amino acids.